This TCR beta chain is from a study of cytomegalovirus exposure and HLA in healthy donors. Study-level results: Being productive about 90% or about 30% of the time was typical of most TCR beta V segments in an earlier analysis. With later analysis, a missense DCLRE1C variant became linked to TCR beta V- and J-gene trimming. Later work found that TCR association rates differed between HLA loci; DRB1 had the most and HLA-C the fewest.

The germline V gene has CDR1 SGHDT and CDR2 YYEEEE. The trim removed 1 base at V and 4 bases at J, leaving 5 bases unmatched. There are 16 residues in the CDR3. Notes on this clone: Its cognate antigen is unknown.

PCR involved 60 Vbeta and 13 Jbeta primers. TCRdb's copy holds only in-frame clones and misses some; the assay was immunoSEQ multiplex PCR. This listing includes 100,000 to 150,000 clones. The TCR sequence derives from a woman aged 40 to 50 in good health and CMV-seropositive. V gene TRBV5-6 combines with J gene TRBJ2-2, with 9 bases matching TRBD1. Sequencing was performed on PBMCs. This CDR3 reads CASSLYGTGSTGELFF. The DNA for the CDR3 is TGTGCCAGCAGCTTGTACGGGACAGGGAGCACCGGGGAGCTGTTTTTT.